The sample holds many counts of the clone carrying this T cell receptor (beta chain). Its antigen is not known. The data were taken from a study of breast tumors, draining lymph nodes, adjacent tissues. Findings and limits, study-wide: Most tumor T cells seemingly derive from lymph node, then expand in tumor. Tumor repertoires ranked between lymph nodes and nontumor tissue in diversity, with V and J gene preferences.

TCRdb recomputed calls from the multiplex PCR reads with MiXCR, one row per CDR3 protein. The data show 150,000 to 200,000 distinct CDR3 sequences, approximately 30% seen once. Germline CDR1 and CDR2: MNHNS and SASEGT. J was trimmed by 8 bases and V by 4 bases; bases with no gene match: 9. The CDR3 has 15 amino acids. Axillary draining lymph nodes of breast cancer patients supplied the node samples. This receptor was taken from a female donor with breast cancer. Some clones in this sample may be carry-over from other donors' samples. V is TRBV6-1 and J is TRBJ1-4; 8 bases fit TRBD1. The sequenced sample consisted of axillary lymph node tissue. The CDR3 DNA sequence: TGTGCCAGCAGTGTCATGACAGGGGCGTTGGAAAAACTGTTTTTT. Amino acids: CASSVMTGALEKLFF.